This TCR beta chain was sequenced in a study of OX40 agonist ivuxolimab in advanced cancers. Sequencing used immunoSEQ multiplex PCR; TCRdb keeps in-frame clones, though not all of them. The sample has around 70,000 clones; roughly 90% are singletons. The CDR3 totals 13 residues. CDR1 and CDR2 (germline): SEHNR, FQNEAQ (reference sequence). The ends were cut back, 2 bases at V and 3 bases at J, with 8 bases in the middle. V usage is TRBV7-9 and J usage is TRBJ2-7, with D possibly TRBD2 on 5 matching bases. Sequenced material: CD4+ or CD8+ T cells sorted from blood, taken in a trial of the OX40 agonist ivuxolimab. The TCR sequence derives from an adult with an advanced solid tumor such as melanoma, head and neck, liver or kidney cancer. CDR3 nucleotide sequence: TGTGCCAGCAGCTTACGGACTTACTACGAGCAGTACTTC. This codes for CASSLRTYYEQYF.